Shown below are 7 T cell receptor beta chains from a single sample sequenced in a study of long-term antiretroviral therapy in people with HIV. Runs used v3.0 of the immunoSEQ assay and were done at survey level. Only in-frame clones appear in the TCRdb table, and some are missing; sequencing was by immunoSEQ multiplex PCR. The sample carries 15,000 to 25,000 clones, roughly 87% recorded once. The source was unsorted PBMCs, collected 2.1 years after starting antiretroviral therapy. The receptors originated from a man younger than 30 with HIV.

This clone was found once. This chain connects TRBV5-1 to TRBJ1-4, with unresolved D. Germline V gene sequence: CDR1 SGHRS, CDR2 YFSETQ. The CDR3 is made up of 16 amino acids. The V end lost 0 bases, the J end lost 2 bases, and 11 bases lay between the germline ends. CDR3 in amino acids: CASSLEGGYTNEKLFF. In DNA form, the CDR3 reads TGCGCCAGCAGCTTGGAGGGCGGATACACTAATGAAAAACTGTTTTTT. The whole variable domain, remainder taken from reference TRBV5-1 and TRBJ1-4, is KAGVTQTPRYLIKTRGQQVTLSCSPISGHRSVSWYQQTPGQGLQFLFEYFSETQRNKGNFPGRFSGRQFSNSRSEMNVSTLELGDSALYLCASSLEGGYTNEKLFFGSGTQLSVL.

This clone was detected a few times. CDR3 region: CASSFGALRGNEKLFF. CDR3 coding DNA: TGTGCCAGCAGCTTCGGGGCCCTTAGAGGGAATGAAAAACTGTTTTTT. The chain employs TRBV7-2 and TRBJ1-4, with D possibly TRBD1 on 5 matching bases. The V gene lost 3 bases and the J gene lost 5 bases, with 16 bases spanning the gap. The CDR3 consists of 16 residues. Germline lookup yields CDR1 SGHTA and CDR2 FQGNSA. The full variable domain, its missing parts supplied by reference TRBV7-2 and TRBJ1-4, is GAGVSQSPSNKVTEKGKDVELRCDPISGHTALYWYRQSLGQGLEFLIYFQGNSAPDKSGLPSDRFSAERTGGSVSTLTIQRTQQEDSAVYLCASSFGALRGNEKLFFGSGTQLSVL.

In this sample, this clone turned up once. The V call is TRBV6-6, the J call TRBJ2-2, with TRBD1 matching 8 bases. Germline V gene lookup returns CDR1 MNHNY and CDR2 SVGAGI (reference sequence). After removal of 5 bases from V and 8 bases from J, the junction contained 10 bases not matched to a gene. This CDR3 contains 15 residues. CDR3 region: CASSPAGQGGGELFF. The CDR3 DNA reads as TGTGCCAGCAGTCCCGCTGGACAGGGTGGGGGGGAGCTGTTTTTT.

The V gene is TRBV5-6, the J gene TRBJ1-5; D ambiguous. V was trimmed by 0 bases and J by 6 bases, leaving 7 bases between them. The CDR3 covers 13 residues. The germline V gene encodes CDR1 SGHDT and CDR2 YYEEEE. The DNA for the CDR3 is TGTGCCAGCAGCTTGGGGTTAGGTCAGCCCCAGCATTTT. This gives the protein CASSLGLGQPQHF.

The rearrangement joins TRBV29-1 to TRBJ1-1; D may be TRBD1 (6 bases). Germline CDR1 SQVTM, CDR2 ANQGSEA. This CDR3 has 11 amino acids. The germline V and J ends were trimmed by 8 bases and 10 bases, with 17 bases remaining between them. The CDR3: CSSAIGGAAFF. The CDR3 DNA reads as TGCAGCTCTGCGATAGGGGGGGCAGCTTTCTTT.

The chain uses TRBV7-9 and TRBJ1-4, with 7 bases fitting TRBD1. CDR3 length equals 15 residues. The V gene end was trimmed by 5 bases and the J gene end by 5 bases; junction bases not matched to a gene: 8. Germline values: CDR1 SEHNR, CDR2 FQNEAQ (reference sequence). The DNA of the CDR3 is TGTGCCAGCAGCGCACCGGGACAGCGGAATGAAAAACTGTTTTTT. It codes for CASSAPGQRNEKLFF.

The CDR3 is CASSLGRGTEAFF. The CDR3 DNA follows: TGCGCCAGCAGCTTGGGCCGAGGCACTGAAGCTTTCTTT. This rearrangement joins TRBV5-1 to TRBJ1-1; no clear D gene. Germline CDR1 reads SGHRS; CDR2 reads YFSETQ. CDR3 length equals 13 residues. V was pared by 0 bases and J by 4 bases, with 7 bases between.